The 5 T cell receptor beta chains reported below all come from one sample, sequenced in a study of control samples from healthy donors and cancer patients. TCRdb's copy holds only in-frame clones and misses some; the assay was immunoSEQ multiplex PCR. The data contain fewer than 200,000 clones, roughly 89% of them seen just once; the ten biggest clones take up approximately 1.4%. The sample taken for sequencing was blood. The source is a woman between 45 and 65 years old in good health.

The chain employs TRBV19 and TRBJ1-6; D call uncertain. This CDR3 spans 14 amino acids. Trimming removed 6 bases at V and 6 bases at J, with 12 bases between. Germline CDR1 reads LNHDA; CDR2 reads SQIVND (reference sequence). The CDR3: CASRLPELNSPLHF. The CDR3 DNA reads TGTGCCAGTAGGCTGCCGGAGCTTAATTCACCCCTCCACTTT.

This rearrangement joins TRBV6-5 to TRBJ2-7, with 7 bases aligning to TRBD2. The CDR3 length is 15 residues. V gave up 5 bases and J gave up 5 bases; unmatched junction bases: 12. Germline CDR1 and CDR2: MNHEY and SVGAGI. This CDR3 reads CASSPPGTNTHEQYF. DNA of the CDR3: TGTGCCAGCAGTCCCCCCGGGACTAATACCCACGAGCAGTACTTC.

V gene TRBV6-5 combines with J gene TRBJ1-2; the D is unclear. CDR3 length equals 13 residues. Trimming cost V 2 bases and J 4 bases, with 8 bases left between them. From germline, CDR1 is MNHEY and CDR2 SVGAGI. CDR3 in DNA: TGTGCCAGCAGTTACGGGGTAGGCTATGGCTACACCTTC. It codes for CASSYGVGYGYTF.

V usage is TRBV15 and J usage is TRBJ2-1; D is unresolved. The CDR3 has 12 amino acids. Germline assignment: CDR1 LNHNV and CDR2 YYDKDF (reference sequence). V dropped 6 bases and J dropped 8 bases, with 11 bases sitting between them. DNA for the CDR3: TGTGCCACCAGTCCGGCGTATGATGAGCAGTTCTTC. It encodes CATSPAYDEQFF. The variable domain in full, with the rest retrieved from reference TRBV15 and TRBJ2-1, is DAMVIQNPRYQVTQFGKPVTLSCSQTLNHNVMYWYQQKSSQAPKLLFHYYDKDFNNEADTPDNFQSRRPNTSFCFLDIRSPGLGDTAMYLCATSPAYDEQFFGPGTRLTVL.

This chain connects TRBV9 to TRBJ1-2; D remains unclear. This CDR3 comprises 12 residues. The germline V gene encodes CDR1 SGDLS and CDR2 YYNGEE. The V end was cut by 0 bases, the J end by 4 bases, with 4 bases between. CDR3 amino acids: CASSVASYGYTF. The DNA of the CDR3 is TGTGCCAGCAGCGTAGCGTCCTATGGCTACACCTTC.